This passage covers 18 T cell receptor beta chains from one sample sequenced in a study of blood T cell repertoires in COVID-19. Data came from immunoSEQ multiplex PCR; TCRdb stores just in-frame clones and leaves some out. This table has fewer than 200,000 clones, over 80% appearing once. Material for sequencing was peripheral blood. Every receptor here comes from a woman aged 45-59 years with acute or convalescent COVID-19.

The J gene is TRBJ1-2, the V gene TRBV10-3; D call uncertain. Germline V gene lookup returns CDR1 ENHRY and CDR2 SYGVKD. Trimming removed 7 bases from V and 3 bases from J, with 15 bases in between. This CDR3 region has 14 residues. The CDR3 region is CAITPLETDYGYTF. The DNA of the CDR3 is TGTGCCATCACTCCACTAGAGACGGACTATGGCTACACCTTC.

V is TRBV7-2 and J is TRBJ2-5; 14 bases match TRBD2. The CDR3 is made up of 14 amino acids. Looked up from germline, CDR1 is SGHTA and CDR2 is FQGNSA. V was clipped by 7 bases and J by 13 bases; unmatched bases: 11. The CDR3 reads CASNTGTSGSIGYF. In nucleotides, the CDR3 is TGTGCCAGCAACACCGGGACTAGCGGGAGTATTGGGTACTTC.

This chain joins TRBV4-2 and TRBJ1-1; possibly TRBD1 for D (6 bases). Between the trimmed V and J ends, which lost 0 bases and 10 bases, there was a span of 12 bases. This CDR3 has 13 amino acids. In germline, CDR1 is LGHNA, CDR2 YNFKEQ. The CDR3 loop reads CASSQDRGLGAFF. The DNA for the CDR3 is TGTGCCAGCAGCCAAGACAGGGGCCTTGGAGCTTTCTTT.

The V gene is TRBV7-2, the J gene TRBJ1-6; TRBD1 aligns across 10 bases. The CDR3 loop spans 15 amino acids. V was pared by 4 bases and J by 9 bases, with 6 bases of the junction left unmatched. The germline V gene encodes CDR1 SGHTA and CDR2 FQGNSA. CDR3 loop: CASSSPTGGGSPLHF. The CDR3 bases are TGTGCCAGCAGCTCCCCGACAGGGGGCGGTTCACCCCTCCACTTT.

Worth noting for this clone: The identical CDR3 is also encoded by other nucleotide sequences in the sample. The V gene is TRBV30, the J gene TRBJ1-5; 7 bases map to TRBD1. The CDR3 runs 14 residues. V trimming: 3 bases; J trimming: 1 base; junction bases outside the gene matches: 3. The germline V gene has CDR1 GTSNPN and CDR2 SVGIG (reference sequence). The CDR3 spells CAWSGGGSNQPQHF. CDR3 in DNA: TGTGCCTGGAGCGGAGGGGGCAGCAATCAGCCCCAGCATTTT.

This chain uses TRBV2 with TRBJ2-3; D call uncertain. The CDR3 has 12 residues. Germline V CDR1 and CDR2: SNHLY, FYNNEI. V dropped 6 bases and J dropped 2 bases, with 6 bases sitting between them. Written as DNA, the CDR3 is TGTGCCAGCAGACAAGACACAGATACGCAGTATTTT. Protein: CASRQDTDTQYF.

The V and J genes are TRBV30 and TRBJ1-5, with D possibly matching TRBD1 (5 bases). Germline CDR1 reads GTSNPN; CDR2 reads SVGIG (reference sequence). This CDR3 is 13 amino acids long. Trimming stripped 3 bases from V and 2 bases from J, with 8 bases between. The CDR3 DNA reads TGTGCCTGGAGCCAACAGGGCAATCAGCCCCAGCATTTT. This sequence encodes CAWSQQGNQPQHF. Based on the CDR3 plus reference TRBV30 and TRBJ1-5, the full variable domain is SQTIHQWPATLVQPVGSPLSLECTVEGTSNPNLYWYRQAAGRGLQLLFYSVGIGQISSEVPQNLSASRPQDRQFILSSKKLLLSDSGFYLCAWSQQGNQPQHFGDGTRLSIL.

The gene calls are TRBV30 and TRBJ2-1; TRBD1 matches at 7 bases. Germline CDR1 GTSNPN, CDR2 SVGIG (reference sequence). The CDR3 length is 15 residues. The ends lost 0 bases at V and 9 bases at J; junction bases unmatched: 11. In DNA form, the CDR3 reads TGTGCCTGGAGTGTTATGGGACAGAGGTTGAGTGAGCAGTTCTTC. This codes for CAWSVMGQRLSEQFF.

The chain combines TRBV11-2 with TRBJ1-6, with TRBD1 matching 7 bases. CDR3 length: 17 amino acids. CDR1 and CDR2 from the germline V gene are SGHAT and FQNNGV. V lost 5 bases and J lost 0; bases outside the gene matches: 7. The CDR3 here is CASSIQGFSSYNSPLHF. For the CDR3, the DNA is TGTGCCAGCAGCATACAGGGGTTTAGCTCCTATAATTCACCCCTCCACTTT.

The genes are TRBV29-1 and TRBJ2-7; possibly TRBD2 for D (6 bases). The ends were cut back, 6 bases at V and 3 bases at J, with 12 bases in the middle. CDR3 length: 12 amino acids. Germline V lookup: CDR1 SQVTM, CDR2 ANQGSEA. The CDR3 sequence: CSVTGTDYEQYF. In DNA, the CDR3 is TGCAGCGTAACTGGGACTGACTACGAGCAGTACTTC.

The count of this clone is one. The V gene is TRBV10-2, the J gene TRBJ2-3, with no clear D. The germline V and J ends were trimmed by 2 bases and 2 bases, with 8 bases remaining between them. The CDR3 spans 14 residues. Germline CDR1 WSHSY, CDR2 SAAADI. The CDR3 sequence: CASSEGAFTDTQYF. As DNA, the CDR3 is TGCGCCAGCAGTGAGGGAGCCTTCACAGATACGCAGTATTTT.

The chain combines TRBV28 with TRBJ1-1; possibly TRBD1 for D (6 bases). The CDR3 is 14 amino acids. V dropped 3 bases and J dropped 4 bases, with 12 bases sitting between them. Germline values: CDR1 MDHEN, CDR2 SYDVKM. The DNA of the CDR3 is TGTGCCAGCAGTTTTCACAGGGCGGGCACTGAAGCTTTCTTT. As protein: CASSFHRAGTEAFF.

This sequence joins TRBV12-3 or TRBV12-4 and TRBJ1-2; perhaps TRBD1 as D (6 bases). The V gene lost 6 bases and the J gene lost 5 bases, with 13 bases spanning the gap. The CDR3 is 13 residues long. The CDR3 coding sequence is TGTGCCAGCAGGGGGGGGCAAGCTTATGGCTACACCTTC. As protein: CASRGGQAYGYTF.

Here the CDR3 DNA reads TGTGCCAGCTCACCACCCCTAGCGGGTGTCTACGAGCAGTACTTC. Encoded protein: CASSPPLAGVYEQYF. This chain links TRBV18 with TRBJ2-7; 8 bases agree with TRBD2. This CDR3 contains 15 residues. In germline, CDR1 is KGHSH, CDR2 LQKENI. The V segment lost 0 bases and the J segment 3 bases; nucleotides outside the gene matches: 4.

CDR3 protein: CASSLDGVDKNIQYF. The CDR3 coding sequence is TGTGCCAGCAGCTTAGACGGGGTCGACAAAAACATTCAGTACTTC. The rearrangement uses TRBV7-3 and TRBJ2-4; D might be TRBD2 (5 bases). This CDR3 is 15 amino acids long. Germline values: CDR1 SGHTA, CDR2 FQGTGA. Deletions cut 2 bases from V and 3 bases from J, with 11 bases between.

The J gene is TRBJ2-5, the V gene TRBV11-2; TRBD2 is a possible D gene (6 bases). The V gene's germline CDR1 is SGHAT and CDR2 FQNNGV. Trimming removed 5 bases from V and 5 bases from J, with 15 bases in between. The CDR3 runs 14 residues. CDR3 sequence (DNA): TGTGCCAGCAGCGTTTCGTGGGGGGAGGAGACCCAGTACTTC. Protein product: CASSVSWGEETQYF.

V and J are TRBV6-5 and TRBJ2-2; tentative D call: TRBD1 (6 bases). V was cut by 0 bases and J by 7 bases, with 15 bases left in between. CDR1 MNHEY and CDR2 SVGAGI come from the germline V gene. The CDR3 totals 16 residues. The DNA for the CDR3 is TGTGCCAGCAGTTACTCGCACAGGGAAGGACGCGGGGAGCTGTTTTTT. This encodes CASSYSHREGRGELFF.

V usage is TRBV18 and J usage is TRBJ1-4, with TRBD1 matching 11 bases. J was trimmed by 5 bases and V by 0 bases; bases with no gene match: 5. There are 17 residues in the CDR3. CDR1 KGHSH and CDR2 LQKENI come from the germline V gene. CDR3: CASSPPRTGGGNEKLFF. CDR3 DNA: TGTGCCAGCTCACCACCGCGGACAGGGGGCGGGAATGAAAAACTGTTTTTT.